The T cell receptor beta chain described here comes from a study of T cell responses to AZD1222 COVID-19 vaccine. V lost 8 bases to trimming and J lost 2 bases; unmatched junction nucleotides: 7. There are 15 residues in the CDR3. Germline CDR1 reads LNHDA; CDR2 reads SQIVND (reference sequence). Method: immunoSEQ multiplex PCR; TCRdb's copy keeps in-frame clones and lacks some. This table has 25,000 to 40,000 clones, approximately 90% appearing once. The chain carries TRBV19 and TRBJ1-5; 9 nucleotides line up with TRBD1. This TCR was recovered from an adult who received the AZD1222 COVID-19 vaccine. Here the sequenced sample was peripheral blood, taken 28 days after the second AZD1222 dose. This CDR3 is CASSDRGLGNQPQHF. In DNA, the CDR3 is TGTGCCAGTTCGGACAGGGGTTTGGGCAATCAGCCCCAGCATTTT.